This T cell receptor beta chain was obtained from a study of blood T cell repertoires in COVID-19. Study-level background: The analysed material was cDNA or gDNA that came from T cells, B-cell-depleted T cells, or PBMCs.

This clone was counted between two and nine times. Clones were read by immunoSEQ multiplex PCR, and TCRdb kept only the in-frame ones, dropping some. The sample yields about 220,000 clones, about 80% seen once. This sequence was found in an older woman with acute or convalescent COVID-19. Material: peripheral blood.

CDR3 DNA sequence: TGTGCCAGCAGCTCCCGGACAGGGCCCTTTTACTATGGCTACACCTTC. This codes for CASSSRTGPFYYGYTF. The chain combines TRBV11-2 with TRBJ1-2; TRBD1 agrees at 8 bases. This CDR3 spans 16 amino acids. V shed 4 bases and J 3 bases; nucleotides not matched to a gene: 10. CDR1 SGHAT and CDR2 FQNNGV come from the germline V gene.